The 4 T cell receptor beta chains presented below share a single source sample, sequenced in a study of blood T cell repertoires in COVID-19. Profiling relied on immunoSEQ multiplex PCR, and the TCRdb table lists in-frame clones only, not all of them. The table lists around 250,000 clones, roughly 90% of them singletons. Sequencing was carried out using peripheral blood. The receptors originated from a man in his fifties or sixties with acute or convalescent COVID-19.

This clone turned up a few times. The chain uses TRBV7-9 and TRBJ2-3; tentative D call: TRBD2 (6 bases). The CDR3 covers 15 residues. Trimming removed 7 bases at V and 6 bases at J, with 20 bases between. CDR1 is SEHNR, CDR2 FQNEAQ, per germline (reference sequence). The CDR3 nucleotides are TGTGCCAGCACCCATTCGGGACTGCCACCGGATACGCAGTATTTT. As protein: CASTHSGLPPDTQYF.

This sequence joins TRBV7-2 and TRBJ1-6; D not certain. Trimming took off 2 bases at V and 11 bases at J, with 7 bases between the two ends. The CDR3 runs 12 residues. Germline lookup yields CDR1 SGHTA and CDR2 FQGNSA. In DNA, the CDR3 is TGTGCCAGCAGCTTACTCGGGACACCCCTCCACTTT. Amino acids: CASSLLGTPLHF.

DNA of the CDR3: TGCGCCAGCAGCGTAGTGACAGGGGACTACGAGCAGTACTTC. Protein: CASSVVTGDYEQYF. The rearrangement uses TRBV5-1 and TRBJ2-7, with 8 bases lining up with TRBD1. CDR3 length equals 14 residues. V shed 4 bases and J 3 bases; nucleotides not matched to a gene: 6. Germline CDR1 reads SGHRS; CDR2 reads YFSETQ.

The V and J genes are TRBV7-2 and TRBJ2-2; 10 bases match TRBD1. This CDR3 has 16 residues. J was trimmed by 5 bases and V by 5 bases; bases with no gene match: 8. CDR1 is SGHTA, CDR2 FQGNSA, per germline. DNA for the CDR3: TGTGCCAGCAGCCCGCGGGGACAGGGGACTACCGGGGAGCTGTTTTTT. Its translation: CASSPRGQGTTGELFF.